The source of this T cell receptor (beta chain) is a study of glioma-infiltrating T cells (TCRdb year 2016). Background for the entire study: The study sequenced TCR alpha- and beta-chain repertoires from glioma tissue, from non-neoplastic brain tissue and from matched peripheral blood mononuclear cells. To measure how far tissue and blood T-cell populations diverged, each tissue-infiltrating repertoire was compared against the peripheral blood repertoire of the same patient. The paired cohort was made up of three low-grade glioma patients, 8 or 9 primary glioblastoma patients and three non-glioma patients who contributed non-neoplastic brain tissue.

On this clonotype: The antigen it binds to is not known. Per-nucleotide qualities are absent, and no much larger clonotype sits a single base away.

The CDR3, cysteine through phenylalanine, is 12 amino acids long. The sequence is cut down to CDR3 DNA, 36 bases in frame from base 1. At the junction V is shortened by 5 bases and J by 8 bases, with 13 bases in between. CDR1 is given as MDHEN and CDR2 as SYDVKM, both from the germline V gene. TCR alpha and beta CDR3 regions were amplified with the iRepertoire nested amplicon-rescue multiplex PCR (arm-PCR) platform from RNA. One-step reverse transcription and amplification used about 90-450 ng of tissue mRNA or PBMC total RNA as input. Following bead purification, Illumina adapters were added by a secondary multiplex PCR, and the libraries were gel-purified between 200 and 400 bp. Libraries carried internal 6-nucleotide barcodes used for demultiplexing. The libraries were sequenced on an Illumina MiSeq using 2x220 or 2x250 nucleotide paired-end reads. In the original analysis: Paired reads were merged with FLASH 1.2.11 and aligned to the GRCh37 human genome with BWA-MEM before extracting TRA and TRB reads. For V and J assignment, an IMGT-derived reference of cassette sequences and CDR3 motifs that included pseudogenes was used. Reads were translated in three frames, and productive CDR3s were defined by a C…FGXG motif without stop codons. A clonotype was defined as a unique combination of a V-J cassette pair and a CDR3 amino acid sequence. Hamming distance filtering was applied to reads, with thresholds set by the sequence error rate of each sample in mapped regions. Starting from the raw public reads, TCRdb applied fastp trimming at Q25, assembled clones with MiXCR and retained in-frame beta chains. CDR3 protein duplicates are merged, each entry listing the most common genes and DNA. These V and J calls originate from TCRdb's pipeline instead of the authors' own analysis. The sample data list some 180,000 distinct CDR3 sequences, and about 31% of these were observed just once. The ten largest clonotypes hold around 20% of the sample.

Findings and caveats that apply to the study as a whole: The group comparisons were based on small numbers of patients: three non-neoplastic, three low-grade glioma and seven to nine glioblastoma patients. VJ-independent divergence between tissue and blood was below expectation in non-neoplastic patients but above expectation in all gliomas, especially low-grade gliomas. Very few CDR3 sequences were shared between tissue and blood, attributed to high CDR3 diversity and limited sampling.

The chain is assembled from TRBV28 and TRBJ2-7; the D match is possibly TRBD1 or TRBD2, with 5 bases aligned in each. The clonotype comes from a human donor with low-grade glioma or glioblastoma, undergoing nonglioma brain surgery, or in good health (not recorded which). The sequencing input was glioma tissue, nonneoplastic brain tissue, or PBMCs (not recorded which). The CDR3 region reads CASSQVGTQQYF. The bases are TGTGCCAGCAGTCAAGTAGGGACCCAGCAGTACTTC.